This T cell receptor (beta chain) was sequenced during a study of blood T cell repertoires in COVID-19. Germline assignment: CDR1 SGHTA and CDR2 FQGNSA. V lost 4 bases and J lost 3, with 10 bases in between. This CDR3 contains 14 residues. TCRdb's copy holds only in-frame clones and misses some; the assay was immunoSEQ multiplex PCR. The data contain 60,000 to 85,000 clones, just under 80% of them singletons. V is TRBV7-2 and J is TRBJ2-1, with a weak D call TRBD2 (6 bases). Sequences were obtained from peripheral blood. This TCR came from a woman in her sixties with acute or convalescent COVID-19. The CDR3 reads CASSSQRVYNEQFF. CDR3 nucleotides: TGTGCCAGCAGCTCGCAGCGGGTCTACAATGAGCAGTTCTTC.